The next 4 T cell receptor beta chains were all read from a single sample in a study of T cells in women clearing cervical HPV infection. TCRdb keeps only in-frame clones here, not all; method: immunoSEQ multiplex PCR. In total, the table holds tens of thousands of clones. The sample comprised blood buffy coat. The receptors come from a woman between 18 and 69 years old with a cervical HPV16 infection that either progressed to CIN3+ or cleared (not recorded which).

On this clone: The read is 3 residues too short to cover the CDR3 end, so that end is filled in from the germline J gene. This chain joins TRBV7-2 and TRBJ1-2; 7 bases align to TRBD1. V lost 5 bases to trimming and J lost 5 bases; unmatched junction nucleotides: 5. The CDR3 contains 13 residues. Germline V gene lookup returns CDR1 SGHTA and CDR2 FQGNSA. CDR3: CASSPGTDYGYTF. CDR3 DNA (partial): TGTGCCAGCAGCCCCGGGACAGATTATGGC.

With regard to this clone: From the germline J gene comes the end of the CDR3, since the read stops 3 residues before it. The gene calls are TRBV20-1 and TRBJ2-7, with D possibly TRBD2 on 6 matching bases. V lost 1 base, J lost 4 bases, and 8 bases lay in between. Germline CDR1 is DFQATT and CDR2 is SNEGSKA (reference sequence). The CDR3 has 12 residues. The part of the CDR3 DNA that was read is TGCAGTGCTAGAGGGGGGGAGTACGAG. This encodes CSARGGEYE. The whole CDR3 region reads CSARGGEYEQYF.

About this clone: The read ends 3 residues before the CDR3 terminus; that terminus is restored from the germline J gene. V gene TRBV20-1 combines with J gene TRBJ1-1, with D possibly matching TRBD1 (6 bases). Germline V CDR1 and CDR2: DFQATT, SNEGSKA (reference sequence). There are 12 residues in the CDR3. Partial CDR3 DNA: TGCAGTGCTGGGACACCTCTAGGGGAA. Translating gives CSAGTPLGE. The entire CDR3 is CSAGTPLGEAFF.

Regarding this clone: The read comes to an end 3 residues before the CDR3 does, leaving the germline J gene to fill in the end. The V and J genes are TRBV7-9 and TRBJ2-4, with 9 bases lining up with TRBD1. J was trimmed by 4 bases and V by 6 bases; bases with no gene match: 4. The CDR3 contains 14 residues. Germline V gives CDR1 SEHNR, CDR2 FQNEAQ (reference sequence). CDR3 protein: CASRPGTGKNIQYF. The part of the CDR3 DNA that was read is TGTGCCAGCAGGCCCGGGACAGGGAAAAACATT.